What follows are 14 T cell receptor beta chains derived from one specimen sequenced in a study of human T cells and chemical hapten exposure. Time point in this sample: patch test 1, 2 weeks after DPC sensitization. The treatment: therapeutic diphenylcyclopropenone sensitization with weekly scalp DPC. TCRdb re-analysed the RACE reads in MiXCR, keeping a single row per CDR3 protein. Of just over 80,000 distinct CDR3 sequences detected, approximately 11% appear once; the ten largest clones hold about 4.2%. The sample was whole blood, taken in connection with sensitization to the hapten diphenylcyclopropenone (DPC). The receptors come from a woman in her forties or fifties with alopecia areata. Some clones in this sample may be carry-over from other donors' samples.

This clonotype was recorded many times. CDR3 in amino acids: CASSRQVTGELFF. In DNA, the CDR3 is TGTGCCAGCAGCCGACAGGTTACCGGGGAGCTGTTTTTT. V is TRBV5-4 and J is TRBJ2-2, with D perhaps matching TRBD1 (6 bases). The germline gives CDR1 SGHNT, CDR2 YYREEE (reference sequence). V lost 4 bases, J lost 5 bases, and 9 bases lay in between. This CDR3 has 13 residues.

This clonotype came up many times. The V call is TRBV6-6, the J call TRBJ2-1; 8 bases map to TRBD2. Germline CDR1 and CDR2: MNHNY and SVGAGI (reference sequence). After removal of 6 bases from V and 5 bases from J, the junction contained 6 bases not matched to a gene. The CDR3 consists of 14 residues. This CDR3 is CASSPGTRNNEQFF. The DNA for the CDR3 is TGTGCCAGCAGCCCCGGGACTAGAAACAATGAGCAGTTCTTC.

This rearrangement joins TRBV20-1 to TRBJ2-3; a possible D gene is TRBD2 (6 bases). Between the trimmed V and J ends, which lost 6 bases and 6 bases, there was a span of 13 bases. The CDR3 runs to 12 residues. CDR1 is DFQATT, CDR2 SNEGSKA, per germline (reference sequence). The DNA of the CDR3 is TGCAGTGCCAGGATCGGAGGGGATACGCAGTATTTT. This codes for CSARIGGDTQYF.

This clonotype was picked up many times. The chain carries TRBV28 and TRBJ2-7, with D unclear. The CDR3 spans 13 residues. Germline values: CDR1 MDHEN, CDR2 SYDVKM. Trimming stripped 3 bases from V and 2 bases from J, with 8 bases between. The CDR3 DNA is TGTGCCAGCAGTTTGGGCACAGCCTACGAGCAGTACTTC. It yields the protein CASSLGTAYEQYF. The full variable domain, completed using reference TRBV28 and TRBJ2-7, is DVKVTQSSRYLVKRTGEKVFLECVQDMDHENMFWYRQDPGLGLRLIYFSYDVKMKEKGDIPEGYSVSREKKERFSLILESASTNQTSMYLCASSLGTAYEQYFGPGTRLTVT.

This clonotype has a handful of counts. This chain uses TRBV7-2 with TRBJ2-3, with a tentative D call TRBD1 (6 bases). This CDR3 spans 13 amino acids. Germline V gives CDR1 SGHTA, CDR2 FQGNSA. Trimming left V 5 bases short and J 4 bases short, with 10 bases between. In DNA, the CDR3 is TGTGCCAGCAGCAGGGACACCCCAGATACGCAGTATTTT. Translation gives CASSRDTPDTQYF.

The chain couples TRBV30 to TRBJ1-1; perhaps TRBD1 as D (6 bases). CDR1 is GTSNPN, CDR2 SVGIG, per germline (reference sequence). The CDR3 totals 13 residues. In DNA form, the CDR3 reads TGTGCTGGCGACGGGACAATGAACACTGAAGCTTTCTTT. It yields the protein CAGDGTMNTEAFF.

The chain links TRBV20-1 to TRBJ2-1, with 8 bases identical to TRBD1. The trim removed 4 bases at V and 2 bases at J, leaving 10 bases unmatched. Per germline, CDR1 DFQATT and CDR2 SNEGSKA (reference sequence). This CDR3 has 16 residues. CDR3 region: CSAINWGQETYNEQFF. Written as DNA, the CDR3 is TGCAGTGCTATAAATTGGGGACAGGAGACCTACAATGAGCAGTTCTTC.

This clonotype was seen repeatedly, ten times or more. The chain couples TRBV7-9 to TRBJ1-6; D is unresolved. CDR3 length equals 14 residues. Germline values: CDR1 SEHNR, CDR2 FQNEAQ (reference sequence). Trimming pared 3 bases from V and 10 bases from J, leaving 13 bases between. The CDR3 DNA reads TGTGCCAGCAGCTTGACGGTACAAGGGTCACCCCTCCACTTT. Protein product: CASSLTVQGSPLHF.

This clonotype has a count of ten or more. This chain connects TRBV5-8 to TRBJ2-1; weak D call: TRBD2 (5 bases). Trimming pared 3 bases from V and 3 bases from J, leaving 19 bases between. This CDR3 has 17 amino acids. Germline V gene sequence: CDR1 SGHTS, CDR2 YDEGEE. CDR3 coding DNA: TGTGCCAGCAGCTCTGAGGCTCGGGGTCTCCTCTACAATGAGCAGTTCTTC. As protein: CASSSEARGLLYNEQFF.

The chain carries TRBV6-5 and TRBJ2-5; D uncertain. Germline-derived CDR1 and CDR2 are MNHEY and SVGAGI. Trimming shortened V by 7 bases and J by 1 base, and 13 bases separated the two germline ends. The CDR3 covers 14 residues. Here the CDR3 DNA reads TGTGCCAGCAAGGGTAGCTTTTCCCAAGAGACCCAGTACTTC. Its protein product is CASKGSFSQETQYF.

This clonotype was seen ten or more times. This rearrangement joins TRBV7-8 to TRBJ2-7; 7 bases agree with TRBD1. This CDR3 region has 14 residues. After removal of 5 bases from V and 2 bases from J, the junction contained 6 bases not matched to a gene. Germline CDR1 SGHVS, CDR2 FQNEAQ. The CDR3 loop reads CASSPRDSTYEQYF. The DNA of the CDR3 is TGTGCCAGCAGCCCCCGGGACAGCACCTACGAGCAGTACTTC.

This clonotype was observed many times. This chain links TRBV3-1 with TRBJ2-3; TRBD1 might be the D (5 bases). CDR1 is LGHDT and CDR2 is YNNKEL in the germline V gene (reference sequence). The V gene lost 0 bases and the J gene lost 10 bases, with 14 bases spanning the gap. CDR3 length: 14 residues. In DNA, the CDR3 is TGTGCCAGCAGCCAAGATAAACTAAGGGGCTCGCAGTATTTT. Translation: CASSQDKLRGSQYF.

This clonotype has just a few counts. This chain connects TRBV28 to TRBJ2-7; no clear D gene. Trimming removed 5 bases at V and 4 bases at J, with 3 bases between. This CDR3 is 10 amino acids long. Germline loops: CDR1 MDHEN, CDR2 SYDVKM. The CDR3 reads CASSRYEQYF. The CDR3 DNA is TGTGCCAGCAGTAGGTACGAGCAGTACTTC.

The chain combines TRBV7-7 with TRBJ2-1; a weak D match, TRBD2 (5 bases). Germline loops: CDR1 SSHAT, CDR2 FNYEAQ (reference sequence). The CDR3 extends over 13 amino acids. The V end was cut by 3 bases, the J end by 8 bases, with 11 bases between. This CDR3 is CASSLISSDEQFF. For the CDR3, the DNA is TGTGCCAGCAGCTTGATCAGTAGCGATGAGCAGTTCTTC.